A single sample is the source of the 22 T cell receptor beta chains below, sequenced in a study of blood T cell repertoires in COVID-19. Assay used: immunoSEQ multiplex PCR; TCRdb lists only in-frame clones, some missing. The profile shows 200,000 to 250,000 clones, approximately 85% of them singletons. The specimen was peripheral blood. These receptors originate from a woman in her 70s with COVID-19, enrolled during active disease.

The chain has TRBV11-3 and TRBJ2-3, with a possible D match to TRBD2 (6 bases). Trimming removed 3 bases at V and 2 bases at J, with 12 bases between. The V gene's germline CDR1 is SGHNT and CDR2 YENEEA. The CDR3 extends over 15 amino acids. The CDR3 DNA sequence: TGTGCCAGCAGCTTCGCCTTAGCGGTCACAGATACGCAGTATTTT. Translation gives CASSFALAVTDTQYF.

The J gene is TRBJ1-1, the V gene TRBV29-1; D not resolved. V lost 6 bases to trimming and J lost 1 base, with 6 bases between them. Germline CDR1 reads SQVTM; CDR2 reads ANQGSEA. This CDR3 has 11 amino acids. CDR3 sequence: CSVPRNTEAFF. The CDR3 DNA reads TGCAGCGTACCCAGGAACACTGAAGCTTTCTTT.

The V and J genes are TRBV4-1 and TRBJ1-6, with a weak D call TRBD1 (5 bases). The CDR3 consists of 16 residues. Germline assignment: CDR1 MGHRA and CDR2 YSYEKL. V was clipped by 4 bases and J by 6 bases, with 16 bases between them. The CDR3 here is CASSLYGQTANSPLHF. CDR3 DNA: TGCGCCAGCAGCCTATACGGACAAACTGCTAATTCACCCCTCCACTTT.

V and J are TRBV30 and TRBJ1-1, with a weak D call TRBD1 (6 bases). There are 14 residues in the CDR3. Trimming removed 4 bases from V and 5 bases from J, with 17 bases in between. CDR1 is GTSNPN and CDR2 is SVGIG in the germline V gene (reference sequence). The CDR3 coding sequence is TGTGCCTGGAAAACTACAGGGTCGGGGACTGAAGCTTTCTTT. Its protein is CAWKTTGSGTEAFF.

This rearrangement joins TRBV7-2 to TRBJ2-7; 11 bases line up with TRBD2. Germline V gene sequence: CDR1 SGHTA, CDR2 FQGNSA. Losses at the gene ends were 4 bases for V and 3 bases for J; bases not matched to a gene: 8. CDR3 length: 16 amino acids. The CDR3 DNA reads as TGTGCCAGCAGCTCTTCATCCGGGACTAGCGGCTACGAGCAGTACTTC. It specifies CASSSSSGTSGYEQYF.

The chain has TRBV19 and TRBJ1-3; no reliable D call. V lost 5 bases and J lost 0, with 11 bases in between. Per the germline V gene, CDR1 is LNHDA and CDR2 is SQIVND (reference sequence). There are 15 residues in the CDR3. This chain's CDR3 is CASSPPWSSGNTIYF. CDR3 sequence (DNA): TGTGCCAGTAGTCCTCCCTGGAGCTCTGGAAACACCATATATTTT.

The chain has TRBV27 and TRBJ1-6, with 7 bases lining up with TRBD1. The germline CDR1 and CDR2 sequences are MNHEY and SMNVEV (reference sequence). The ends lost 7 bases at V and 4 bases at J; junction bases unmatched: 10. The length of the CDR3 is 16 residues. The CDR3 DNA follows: TGTGCCAGCAAGCGGCCAGGGGGTTTATATAATTCACCCCTCCACTTT. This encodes CASKRPGGLYNSPLHF.

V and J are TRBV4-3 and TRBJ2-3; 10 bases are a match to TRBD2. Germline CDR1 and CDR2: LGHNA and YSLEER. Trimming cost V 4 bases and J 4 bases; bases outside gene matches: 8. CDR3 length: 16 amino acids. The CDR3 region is CASSREAGGVADTQYF. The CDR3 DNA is TGCGCCAGCAGCCGGGAAGCGGGAGGGGTCGCAGATACGCAGTATTTT.

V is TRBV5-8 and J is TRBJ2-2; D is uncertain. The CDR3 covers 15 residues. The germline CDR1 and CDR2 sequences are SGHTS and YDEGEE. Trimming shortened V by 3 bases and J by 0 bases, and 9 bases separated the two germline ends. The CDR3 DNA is TGTGCCAGCAGCTCAGGCCGCTCGAACACCGGGGAGCTGTTTTTT. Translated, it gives CASSSGRSNTGELFF.

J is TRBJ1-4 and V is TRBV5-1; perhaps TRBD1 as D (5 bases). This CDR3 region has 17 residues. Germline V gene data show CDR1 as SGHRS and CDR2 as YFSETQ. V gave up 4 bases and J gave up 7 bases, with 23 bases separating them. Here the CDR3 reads CASSLNHPTAWGEKLFF. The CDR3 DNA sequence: TGCGCCAGCAGCCTGAACCATCCGACAGCCTGGGGTGAAAAACTGTTTTTT.

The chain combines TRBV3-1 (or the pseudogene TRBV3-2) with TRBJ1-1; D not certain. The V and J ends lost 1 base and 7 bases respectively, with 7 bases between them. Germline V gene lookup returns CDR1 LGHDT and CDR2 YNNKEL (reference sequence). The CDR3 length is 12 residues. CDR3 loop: CASSQAAGEAFF. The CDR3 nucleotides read TGTGCCAGCAGCCAAGCGGCGGGTGAAGCTTTCTTT.

The CDR3 reads CASSIKAGSNQPQHF. The CDR3, as DNA: TGTGCCAGTAGTATCAAGGCAGGGAGCAATCAGCCCCAGCATTTT. The chain recombines TRBV19 with TRBJ1-5; tentatively, D is TRBD1 (5 bases). V was cut by 3 bases and J by 1 base, with 10 bases left in between. The CDR3 is 15 amino acids. Germline assignment: CDR1 LNHDA and CDR2 SQIVND (reference sequence).

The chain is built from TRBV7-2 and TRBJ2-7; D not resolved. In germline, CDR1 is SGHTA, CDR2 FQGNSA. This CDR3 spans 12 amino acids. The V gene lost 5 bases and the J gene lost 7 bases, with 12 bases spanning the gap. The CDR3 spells CASSLVSSEQYF. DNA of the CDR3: TGTGCCAGCAGCCTAGTTAGTTCGGAGCAGTACTTC.

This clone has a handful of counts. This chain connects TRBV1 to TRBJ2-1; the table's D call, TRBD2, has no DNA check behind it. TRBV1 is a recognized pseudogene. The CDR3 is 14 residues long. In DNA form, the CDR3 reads TGCACCAGCAGCCTCCGGACTAGCGGCAATGAGCAGTTCTTC. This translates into CTSSLRTSGNEQFF.

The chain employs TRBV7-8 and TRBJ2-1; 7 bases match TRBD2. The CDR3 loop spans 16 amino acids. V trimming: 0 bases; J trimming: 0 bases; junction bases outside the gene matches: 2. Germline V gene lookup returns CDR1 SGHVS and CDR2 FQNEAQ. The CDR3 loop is CASSLAPSGSYNEQFF. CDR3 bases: TGTGCCAGCAGCTTAGCCCCTAGCGGCTCCTACAATGAGCAGTTCTTC.

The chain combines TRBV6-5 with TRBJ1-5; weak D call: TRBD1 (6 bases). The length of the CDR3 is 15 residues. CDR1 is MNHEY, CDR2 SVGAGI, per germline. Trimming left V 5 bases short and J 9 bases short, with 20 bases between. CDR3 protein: CASSIRSTGPAPQHF. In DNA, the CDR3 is TGTGCCAGCAGTATTAGGTCGACAGGTCCGGCGCCCCAGCATTTT.

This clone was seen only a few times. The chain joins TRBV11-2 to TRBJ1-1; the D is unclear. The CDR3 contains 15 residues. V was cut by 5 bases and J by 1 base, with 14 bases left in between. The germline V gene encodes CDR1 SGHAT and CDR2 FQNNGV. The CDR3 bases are TGTGCCAGCAGCCCCCTTTCTGGCAGGAACACTGAAGCTTTCTTT. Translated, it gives CASSPLSGRNTEAFF.

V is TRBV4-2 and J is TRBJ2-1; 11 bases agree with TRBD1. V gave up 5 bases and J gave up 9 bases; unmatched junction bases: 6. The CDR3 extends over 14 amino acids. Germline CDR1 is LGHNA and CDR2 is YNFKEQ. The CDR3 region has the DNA TGTGCCAGCAGCTACCCGGGACAGGGGGGTGAGCAGTTCTTC. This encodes CASSYPGQGGEQFF.

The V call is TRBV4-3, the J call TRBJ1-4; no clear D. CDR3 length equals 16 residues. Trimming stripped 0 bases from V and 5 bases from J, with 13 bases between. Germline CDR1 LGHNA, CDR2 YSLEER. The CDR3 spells CASSQDPRSANEKLFF. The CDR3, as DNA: TGCGCCAGCAGCCAAGACCCCAGGTCCGCGAATGAAAAACTGTTTTTT.

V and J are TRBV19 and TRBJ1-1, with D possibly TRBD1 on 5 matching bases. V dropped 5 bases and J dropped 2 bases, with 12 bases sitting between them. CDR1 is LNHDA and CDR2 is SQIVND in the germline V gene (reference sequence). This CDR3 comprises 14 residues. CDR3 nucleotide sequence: TGTGCCAGTAGTCCAAAGACAGTAAACACTGAAGCTTTCTTT. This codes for CASSPKTVNTEAFF.

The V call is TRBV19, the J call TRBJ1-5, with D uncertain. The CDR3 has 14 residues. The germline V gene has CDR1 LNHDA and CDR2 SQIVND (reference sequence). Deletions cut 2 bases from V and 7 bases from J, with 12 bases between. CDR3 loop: CASSIILAGQPQHF. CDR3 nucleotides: TGTGCCAGTAGTATAATCCTCGCGGGGCAGCCCCAGCATTTT.

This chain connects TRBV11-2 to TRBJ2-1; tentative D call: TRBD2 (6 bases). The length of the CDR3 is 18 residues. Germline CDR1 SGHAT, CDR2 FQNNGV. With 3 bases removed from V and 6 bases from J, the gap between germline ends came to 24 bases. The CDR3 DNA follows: TGTGCCAGCAGCTTGGGTGCGGGGTACCGGACTCCATTCAATGAGCAGTTCTTC. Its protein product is CASSLGAGYRTPFNEQFF.